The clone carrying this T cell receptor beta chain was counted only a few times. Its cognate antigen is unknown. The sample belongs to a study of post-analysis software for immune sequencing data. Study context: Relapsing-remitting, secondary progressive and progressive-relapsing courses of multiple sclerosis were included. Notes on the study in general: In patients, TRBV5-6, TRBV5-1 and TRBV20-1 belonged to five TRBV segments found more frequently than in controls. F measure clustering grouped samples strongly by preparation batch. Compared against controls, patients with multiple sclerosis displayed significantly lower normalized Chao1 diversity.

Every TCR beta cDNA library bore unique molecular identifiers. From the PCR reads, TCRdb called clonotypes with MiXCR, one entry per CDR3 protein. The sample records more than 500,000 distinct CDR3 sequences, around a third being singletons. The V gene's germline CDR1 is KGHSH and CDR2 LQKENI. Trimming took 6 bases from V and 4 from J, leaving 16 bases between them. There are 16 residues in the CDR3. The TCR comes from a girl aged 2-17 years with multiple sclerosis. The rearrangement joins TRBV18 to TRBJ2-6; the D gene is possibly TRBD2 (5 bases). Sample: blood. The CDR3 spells CASSPLQTGGANVLTF. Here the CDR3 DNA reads TGTGCCAGCTCTCCGCTTCAAACGGGGGGGGCCAACGTCCTGACTTTC.